The clone carrying this T cell receptor beta chain was counted a few times. The data derive from a study of blood T cell repertoires in COVID-19. Repertoires were generated with immunoSEQ multiplex PCR, while TCRdb's copy carries only in-frame clones and drops some. The repertoire holds fewer than 200,000 clones, with roughly 80% as singletons. CDR1 and CDR2 (germline): SGHAT, FQNNGV. Deletions cut 0 bases from V and 4 bases from J, with 13 bases between. CDR3 length: 17 residues. The receptor was derived from an older woman with COVID-19, enrolled during active disease. The sample comprised peripheral blood. The chain recombines TRBV11-2 with TRBJ1-6; D unresolved. The CDR3 DNA reads TGTGCCAGCAGCTTAGACCCCCCGCCAGGTTATAATTCACCCCTCCACTTT. Protein sequence: CASSLDPPPGYNSPLHF. Together with reference TRBV11-2 and TRBJ1-6, the CDR3 gives the full variable domain: EAGVAQSPRYKIIEKRQSVAFWCNPISGHATLYWYQQILGQGPKLLIQFQNNGVVDDSQLPKDRFSAERLKGVDSTLKIQPAKLEDSAVYLCASSLDPPPGYNSPLHFGNGTRLTVT.